A single sample is the source of the 23 T cell receptor beta chains below, sequenced in a study of multiple sclerosis patients with progressive multifocal leukoencephalopathy. Time point meaning: time of PML onset. Profiled with immunoSEQ multiplex PCR; TCRdb holds only in-frame clones, not every one. The profile shows 30,000 to 35,000 clones, about 90% of them singletons. The sample was PBMCs, taken from a patient treated with natalizumab. Receptors originate from a human donor with progressive multifocal leukoencephalopathy.

Only one count was recorded for this clone. The gene calls are TRBV29-1 and TRBJ1-1; D is unclear. Germline lookup yields CDR1 SQVTM and CDR2 ANQGSEA. The V and J ends lost 6 bases and 0 bases respectively, with 11 bases between them. This CDR3 is 13 amino acids long. CDR3 DNA: TGCAGCGTCGAGGTCTCAATGAACACTGAAGCTTTCTTT. It codes for CSVEVSMNTEAFF. The full variable domain, rest sourced from reference TRBV29-1 and TRBJ1-1, is SAVISQKPSRDICQRGTSLTIQCQVDSQVTMMFWYRQQPGQSLTLIATANQGSEATYESGFVIDKFPISRPNLTFSTLTVSNMSPEDSSIYLCSVEVSMNTEAFFGQGTRLTVV.

The J gene is TRBJ2-1, the V gene TRBV29-1; 11 positions agree with TRBD1. The trim removed 6 bases at V and 9 bases at J, leaving 7 bases unmatched. Germline V gene sequence: CDR1 SQVTM, CDR2 ANQGSEA. This CDR3 comprises 13 residues. DNA for the CDR3: TGCAGCGTCGGGGGACAGGGGGGGGGTGAGCAGTTCTTC. It specifies CSVGGQGGGEQFF.

This chain uses TRBV4-2 with TRBJ1-6; the D is unclear. The CDR3 covers 15 residues. CDR1 and CDR2 from the germline V gene are LGHNA and YNFKEQ. V gave up 1 base and J gave up 4 bases, with 8 bases separating them. CDR3: CASSQGMGYNSPLHF. The DNA of the CDR3 is TGTGCCAGCAGCCAAGGGATGGGGTATAATTCACCCCTCCACTTT.

The chain is built from TRBV9 and TRBJ2-5; tentatively, D is TRBD1 (6 bases). Trimming left V 2 bases short and J 5 bases short, with 7 bases between. Germline V gene lookup returns CDR1 SGDLS and CDR2 YYNGEE. CDR3 size: 12 residues. The CDR3 DNA reads as TGTGCCAGCAGCGTTAGGGGGGAGACCCAGTACTTC. Translation: CASSVRGETQYF.

J is TRBJ2-1 and V is TRBV6-5; D gene uncertain. This CDR3 region has 14 residues. Deletions cut 7 bases from V and 0 bases from J, with 10 bases between. Germline CDR1 reads MNHEY; CDR2 reads SVGAGI. CDR3 sequence reads: CASTIRPSYNEQFF. The DNA of the CDR3 is TGTGCCAGCACTATAAGACCCTCCTACAATGAGCAGTTCTTC.

This clone was detected once. The chain recombines TRBV9 with TRBJ2-3; D gene ambiguous. This CDR3 has 15 amino acids. The V end was cut by 0 bases, the J end by 6 bases, with 14 bases between. From germline, CDR1 is SGDLS and CDR2 YYNGEE. The CDR3 reads CASSVASMLSDTQYF. The CDR3 region has the DNA TGTGCCAGCAGCGTAGCTTCTATGTTATCGGATACGCAGTATTTT.

The chain combines TRBV6-5 with TRBJ2-7, with 7 bases matching TRBD1. This CDR3 spans 16 amino acids. Unmatched junction bases numbered 11, after V lost 2 bases and J lost 4 bases. Per the germline V gene, CDR1 is MNHEY and CDR2 is SVGAGI. CDR3 coding DNA: TGTGCCAGCAGTTACGGGGGACAGAAACATACATACGAGCAGTACTTC. Residues: CASSYGGQKHTYEQYF.

The rearrangement uses TRBV5-5 and TRBJ2-7; 13 bases line up with TRBD2. The ends lost 1 base at V and 4 bases at J; junction bases unmatched: 2. Per germline, CDR1 SGHKS and CDR2 YYEKEE (reference sequence). The CDR3 is made up of 15 amino acids. CDR3 nucleotide sequence: TGTGCCAGCAGCTTGCAACTAGCGGGAGGGTACGAGCAGTACTTC. Translating gives CASSLQLAGGYEQYF.

This sequence joins TRBV6-6 and TRBJ1-3; 7 nucleotides agree with TRBD1. J gave up 2 bases and V 6 bases, and 7 bases lay outside the gene matches. The CDR3 is 15 amino acids. Germline CDR1 MNHNY, CDR2 SVGAGI (reference sequence). CDR3 in DNA: TGTGCCAGCAGCCCCACAGGGGAGGCTGGAAACACCATATATTTT. Translating gives CASSPTGEAGNTIYF.

In this sample, this clone turned up once. Other nucleotide sequences from this sample produce the same CDR3. The rearrangement uses TRBV7-2 and TRBJ2-2; D uncertain. The CDR3 sequence is 14 residues long. Germline V lookup: CDR1 SGHTA, CDR2 FQGNSA. V was cut by 3 bases and J by 1 base, with 6 bases left in between. The DNA for the CDR3 is TGTGCCAGCAGCTTCGGCGGGAACACCGGGGAGCTGTTTTTT. Translation gives CASSFGGNTGELFF.

V is TRBV7-2 and J is TRBJ2-1, with TRBD2 matching over 11 bases. The germline gives CDR1 SGHTA, CDR2 FQGNSA. V trimming: 5 bases; J trimming: 5 bases; junction bases outside the gene matches: 5. The CDR3 contains 15 residues. The CDR3 loop is CASSPTSGSHNEQFF. CDR3 in DNA: TGTGCCAGCAGCCCAACTAGCGGGAGCCACAATGAGCAGTTCTTC.

The chain joins TRBV4-3 to TRBJ2-7; 7 positions agree with TRBD1. V lost 4 bases and J lost 0; bases outside the gene matches: 3. CDR1 and CDR2 (germline): LGHNA, YSLEER. The CDR3 consists of 14 residues. The CDR3 reads CASSLDRSSYEQYF. In DNA form, the CDR3 reads TGCGCCAGCAGCCTGGACAGGAGCTCCTACGAGCAGTACTTC.

Of note for this clone: Other DNA sequences of this sample code for an identical CDR3. The V call is TRBV4-3, the J call TRBJ2-7; D is unclear. V shed 0 bases and J shed 2 bases, with 5 bases lying between them. The V gene's germline CDR1 is LGHNA and CDR2 YSLEER. The CDR3 is made up of 13 amino acids. CDR3 bases: TGCGCCAGCAGCCAAGATAGGGCCTACGAGCAGTACTTC. It is translated as CASSQDRAYEQYF.

The V call is TRBV5-4, the J call TRBJ2-1; D perhaps matches TRBD1 (6 bases). This CDR3 is 15 amino acids long. From germline, CDR1 is SGHNT and CDR2 YYREEE (reference sequence). V was pared by 0 bases and J by 0 bases, with 7 bases between. The CDR3 DNA reads TGTGCCAGCAGCTTGGGAGGGGGCTCCTACAATGAGCAGTTCTTC. This encodes CASSLGGGSYNEQFF.

This chain uses TRBV7-6 with TRBJ1-2; D is unresolved. Trimming removed 5 bases at V and 4 bases at J, with 20 bases between. From germline, CDR1 is SGHVS and CDR2 FNYEAQ. The CDR3 is 16 amino acids. CDR3 nucleotide sequence: TGTGCCAGCAGCCCACAACCGGAGGGAGGATCCTATGGCTACACCTTC. The encoded protein is CASSPQPEGGSYGYTF.

This CDR3 reads CASSWWRGQGTDTQYF. The CDR3 DNA reads as TGTGCCAGCAGTTGGTGGAGGGGACAGGGGACAGATACGCAGTATTTT. This chain uses TRBV6-5 with TRBJ2-3; 10 positions match TRBD1. The CDR3 consists of 16 residues. Germline values: CDR1 MNHEY, CDR2 SVGAGI. J gave up 3 bases and V 4 bases, and 7 bases lay outside the gene matches.

The rearrangement joins TRBV7-9 to TRBJ2-1, with D possibly TRBD2 on 7 matching bases. V dropped 7 bases and J dropped 1 base, with 11 bases sitting between them. The germline CDR1 and CDR2 sequences are SEHNR and FQNEAQ (reference sequence). The CDR3 contains 14 residues. The CDR3 loop reads CASKGGGSYNEQFF. For the CDR3, the DNA is TGTGCCAGCAAAGGGGGAGGGTCCTACAATGAGCAGTTCTTC.

The V call is TRBV9, the J call TRBJ1-4; maybe TRBD1 (5 bases). Between the trimmed V and J ends, which lost 0 bases and 0 bases, there was a span of 9 bases. The CDR3 runs 16 residues. Germline CDR1 SGDLS, CDR2 YYNGEE. Written as DNA, the CDR3 is TGTGCCAGCAGCGTAGGGGACTTGGCAACTAATGAAAAACTGTTTTTT. Protein product: CASSVGDLATNEKLFF.

This clone appeared a single time. The chain joins TRBV6-1 to TRBJ1-2; 8 nucleotides agree with TRBD1. Trimming at V came to 7 bases and at J to 5 bases, leaving 3 bases not matched to a gene. Germline V gene lookup returns CDR1 MNHNS and CDR2 SASEGT. The length of the CDR3 is 12 residues. CDR3 sequence: CASTRTGYGYTF. DNA for the CDR3: TGTGCCAGCACCCGGACAGGGTATGGCTACACCTTC.

This clone has only one observation. The gene calls are TRBV6-1 and TRBJ2-3; possible D gene TRBD2, 6 bases. The CDR3 has 14 residues. The germline V gene has CDR1 MNHNS and CDR2 SASEGT. The V gene lost 11 bases and the J gene lost 2 bases, with 17 bases spanning the gap. CDR3 sequence reads: CACGGSGLTDTQYF. DNA for the CDR3: TGTGCCTGCGGAGGTAGCGGACTCACAGATACGCAGTATTTT.

V usage is TRBV6-1 and J usage is TRBJ2-1; a weak D match, TRBD2 (5 bases). Per germline, CDR1 MNHNS and CDR2 SASEGT. The ends were cut back, 1 base at V and 1 base at J, with 8 bases in the middle. CDR3 length: 15 amino acids. DNA of the CDR3: TGTGCCAGCAGTGAAGTTAGCGCGTCCTACAATGAGCAGTTCTTC. It specifies CASSEVSASYNEQFF.

This clone occurred a few times. V usage is TRBV28 and J usage is TRBJ1-2, with 12 bases identical to TRBD1. Germline CDR1 and CDR2: MDHEN and SYDVKM. V dropped 4 bases and J dropped 7; count of bases not matched to a gene: 7. This CDR3 comprises 15 residues. The CDR3 DNA follows: TGTGCCAGCAGTTACCGGGACAGGGGGCCAGGTGGCTACACCTTC. Translation gives CASSYRDRGPGGYTF.

The chain joins TRBV29-1 to TRBJ2-1; possible D gene TRBD2, 5 bases. The CDR3 has 12 residues. The V end lost 7 bases, the J end lost 4 bases, and 11 bases lay between the germline ends. The V gene's germline CDR1 is SQVTM and CDR2 ANQGSEA. This chain's CDR3 is CSAPRGYNEQFF. DNA for the CDR3: TGCAGCGCTCCCCGGGGTTACAATGAGCAGTTCTTC.